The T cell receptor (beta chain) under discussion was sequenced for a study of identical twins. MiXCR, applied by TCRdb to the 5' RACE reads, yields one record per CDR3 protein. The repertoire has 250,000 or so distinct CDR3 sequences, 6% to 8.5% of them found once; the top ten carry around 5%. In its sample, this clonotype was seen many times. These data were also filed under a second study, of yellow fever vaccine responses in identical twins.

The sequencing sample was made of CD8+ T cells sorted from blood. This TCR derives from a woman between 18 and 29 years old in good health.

The CDR3 protein is CASSLADRGDNSPLHF. In DNA, the CDR3 is TGCGCCAGCAGCTTGGCCGACAGGGGTGATAATTCACCCCTCCACTTT. The rearrangement joins TRBV5-1 to TRBJ1-6; 8 bases align to TRBD1. Unmatched junction bases numbered 4, after V lost 0 bases and J lost 5 bases. The CDR3 loop spans 16 amino acids. Germline V lookup: CDR1 SGHRS, CDR2 YFSETQ.